This T cell receptor beta chain was retrieved from a study of cytomegalovirus exposure and HLA in healthy donors. J was trimmed by 0 bases and V by 2 bases; bases with no gene match: 9. Germline V gene sequence: CDR1 SGHAT, CDR2 FQNNGV. The CDR3 is made up of 17 amino acids. Amplification used 60 Vbeta primers and 13 Jbeta primers. Authors' processing steps: A later analysis counted 70 million to 85 million unique TCR beta chains, 9.5 million to 12 million shared. The assay was immunoSEQ multiplex PCR, and TCRdb's table has in-frame clones only and misses some. That table is the source of V, J and clone size, and D and trimming were worked out from the DNA. The sample carries around 300,000 clones, around 65% recorded once. Regarding the study as a whole: In an earlier analysis, most TCR beta V segments were productive about 90% or about 30% of the time. With further analysis later on, most CMV-associated TCR beta chains appeared HLA-restricted. When analyzed later, the rates of TCR association showed variation by HLA locus, with DRB1 the most and HLA-C the fewest.

This clone was observed a few times. As yet, its antigen is unknown. The source of this sequence is a female donor in good health and CMV-seronegative. The sequenced sample consisted of PBMCs. The chain combines TRBV11-2 with TRBJ1-1; TRBD1 agrees at 7 bases. Here the CDR3 DNA reads TGTGCCAGCAGCTTACAGGGGGACAGATCATTGAACACTGAAGCTTTCTTT. Protein product: CASSLQGDRSLNTEAFF.